Listed below are T cell receptor beta chains from one sample, sequenced in a study of blood T cell repertoires in COVID-19. TCRdb keeps only in-frame clones here, not all; method: immunoSEQ multiplex PCR. The data hold about 100,000 clones, with about nine tenths observed a single time. Specimen: peripheral blood. The source is a man aged 50 to 59 with active COVID-19. CDR3s include the opening cysteine and the closing phenylalanine or tryptophan. D genes are given only for firm matches. Clone sizes are given selectively: once, few, many, or a class where the clone is expanded.

d_call cdr3_length clone_size j_call v_call cdr3_aa cdr3_nt
TRBD1 15 once TRBJ2-5 TRBV7-7 CASSPGTGVPETQYF TGTGCCAGCAGCCCCGGGACAGGAGTACCAGAGACCCAGTACTTC
- 13 - TRBJ1-2 TRBV27 CASRSSLNYGYTF TGTGCCAGCAGATCTAGTCTTAACTATGGCTACACCTTC
- 12 - TRBJ2-1 TRBV12-3/TRBV12-4 CASSFFPGEQFF TGTGCCAGCAGTTTTTTTCCGGGTGAGCAGTTCTTC
TRBD1 16 - TRBJ2-2 TRBV3-1/TRBV3-2 CASSRTGISRSGELFF TGTGCCAGCAGCCGGACAGGAATTAGTAGATCCGGGGAGCTGTTTTTT
- 17 - TRBJ2-1 TRBV21-1 CASSKVSEGAGYNEQFF TGTGCCAGCAGCAAAGTTTCAGAGGGGGCCGGTTACAATGAGCAGTTCTTC
TRBD1 15 - TRBJ2-5 TRBV7-7 CASSRWTGPVETQYF TGTGCCAGCAGCCGATGGACAGGCCCGGTGGAGACCCAGTACTTC
- 13 - TRBJ1-6 TRBV10-1 CASSGQPGSPLHF TGCGCCAGCAGCGGACAGCCTGGGTCACCCCTCCACTTT
TRBD1 15 - TRBJ1-6 TRBV11-2 CASSLSGQGNSPLHF TGTGCCAGCAGCTTATCGGGACAGGGTAATTCACCCCTCCACTTT
- 13 - TRBJ1-6 TRBV5-5 CASSLTANSPLHF TGTGCCAGCAGCTTGACAGCTAATTCACCCCTCCACTTT
- 13 few TRBJ1-2 TRBV5-6 CASSPTGNYGYTF TGTGCCAGCAGCCCGACAGGAAACTATGGCTACACCTTC